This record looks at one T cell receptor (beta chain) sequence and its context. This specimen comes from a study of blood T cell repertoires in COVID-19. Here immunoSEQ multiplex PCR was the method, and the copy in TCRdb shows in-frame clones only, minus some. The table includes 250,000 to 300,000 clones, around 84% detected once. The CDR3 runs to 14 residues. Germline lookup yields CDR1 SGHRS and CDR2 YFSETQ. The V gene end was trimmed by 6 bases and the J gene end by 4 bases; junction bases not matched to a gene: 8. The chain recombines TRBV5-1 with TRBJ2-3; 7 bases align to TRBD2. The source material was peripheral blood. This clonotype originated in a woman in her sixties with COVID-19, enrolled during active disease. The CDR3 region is CASNTAGVPDTQYF. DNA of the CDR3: TGCGCCAGCAATACCGCGGGAGTACCAGATACGCAGTATTTT.